Below are 20 T cell receptor beta chains sequenced from a single sample in a study of early T cells in non-severe SARS-CoV-2 infection. One entry per CDR3 protein results from TCRdb running MiXCR on the 5' RACE reads. The sample shows about 99,000 distinct CDR3 sequences, around a sixth of them seen only once. Sequenced: whole blood. The source is an adult who was a healthcare worker with PCR-confirmed SARS-CoV-2 infection or an uninfected control (not recorded which).

CDR3 nucleotide sequence: TGCAGTGCTGGACAGGGAGTTAGGTTGGGTGAAAAACTGTTTTTT. It encodes CSAGQGVRLGEKLFF. This chain uses TRBV20-1 with TRBJ1-4, with TRBD1 matching over 8 bases. With V trimmed by 5 bases and J by 7 bases, 12 bases remained unmatched. The CDR3 is 15 residues long. Germline values: CDR1 DFQATT, CDR2 SNEGSKA (reference sequence).

V is TRBV2 and J is TRBJ1-6, with 8 positions matching TRBD1. In germline, CDR1 is SNHLY, CDR2 FYNNEI. The CDR3 loop spans 15 amino acids. Trimming removed 5 bases from V and 7 bases from J; junction bases left unmatched: 7. CDR3 DNA sequence: TGTGCCAGCAGTCTAGGTCGACAGGGGAATTCACCCCTCCACTTT. Translation gives CASSLGRQGNSPLHF.

The chain has TRBV12-3 or TRBV12-4 and TRBJ1-4, with D perhaps TRBD1 (5 bases). V was pared by 1 base and J by 12 bases, with 6 bases between. The CDR3 is 11 amino acids. In DNA form, the CDR3 reads TGTGCCAGCAGTTTAGGGGGACAACTGTTTTTT. It codes for CASSLGGQLFF.

The rearrangement links TRBV20-1 to TRBJ1-1; no firm D call. Deletions cut 4 bases from V and 0 bases from J, with 9 bases between. The CDR3 runs to 13 residues. Germline CDR1 DFQATT, CDR2 SNEGSKA (reference sequence). CDR3 nucleotide sequence: TGCAGTGCTAAGGCAACTATGAACACTGAAGCTTTCTTT. This translates into CSAKATMNTEAFF.

The genes are TRBV5-1 and TRBJ2-1, with 16 bases identical to TRBD2. Trimming cost V 6 bases and J 8 bases; bases outside gene matches: 8. The CDR3 has 16 residues. Germline assignment: CDR1 SGHRS and CDR2 YFSETQ. The CDR3 reads CASKPGLAGGPDEQFF. The CDR3 DNA reads TGCGCCAGCAAACCGGGACTAGCGGGAGGGCCGGATGAGCAGTTCTTC.

The V call is TRBV20-1, the J call TRBJ1-4; D remains unclear. The CDR3 is 14 amino acids. Trimming pared 0 bases from V and 6 bases from J, leaving 11 bases between. Germline-derived CDR1 and CDR2 are DFQATT and SNEGSKA (reference sequence). The CDR3 region has the DNA TGCAGTGCTAGAGACTGGAGTTTGGATGAAAAACTGTTTTTT. Its protein product is CSARDWSLDEKLFF.

V and J are TRBV12-3 or TRBV12-4 and TRBJ1-2, with 7 positions matching TRBD1. The junction had 9 bases not matched to a gene; V was cut back by 7 bases and J by 1 base. The CDR3 covers 15 residues. CDR3 region: CASTPGQGVNYGYTF. The CDR3 DNA follows: TGTGCCAGCACTCCGGGGCAGGGGGTTAACTATGGCTACACCTTC.

The chain couples TRBV28 to TRBJ2-7; TRBD1 is a possible D gene (5 bases). The CDR3 contains 13 residues. Germline V gene data show CDR1 as MDHEN and CDR2 as SYDVKM. V shed 5 bases and J shed 2 bases, with 10 bases lying between them. CDR3 DNA sequence: TGTGCCAGCAGTCAGGGCCCAACCTACGAGCAGTACTTC. Amino acids: CASSQGPTYEQYF.

This clonotype has just a few counts. The CDR3 DNA reads TGTGCCAGCAGTACAAGGAGACTCACCACAGATACGCAGTATTTT. Encoded protein: CASSTRRLTTDTQYF. The chain is built from TRBV28 and TRBJ2-3; D not resolved. Germline V lookup: CDR1 MDHEN, CDR2 SYDVKM. The V end lost 5 bases, the J end lost 2 bases, and 14 bases lay between the germline ends. This CDR3 is 15 amino acids long.

This clonotype showed up just a few times. The V and J genes are TRBV10-2 and TRBJ1-5, with a weak D call TRBD1 (6 bases). The CDR3 runs to 14 residues. In germline, CDR1 is WSHSY, CDR2 SAAADI. V gave up 3 bases and J gave up 6 bases, with 12 bases separating them. The CDR3 spells CASSDRGFGQPQHF. CDR3 coding DNA: TGCGCCAGCAGTGACAGGGGATTCGGTCAGCCCCAGCATTTT.

V gene TRBV6-2 or TRBV6-3 combines with J gene TRBJ2-3, with 8 bases identical to TRBD2. The CDR3 is 15 residues long. V was clipped by 6 bases and J by 5 bases; unmatched bases: 10. CDR1 and CDR2 from the germline V gene are MNHEY and SVGEGT. Here the CDR3 reads CASRVGTSVLDTQYF. The CDR3 DNA reads as TGTGCCAGCAGGGTGGGGACTAGTGTCCTAGATACGCAGTATTTT.

The genes are TRBV6-2 or TRBV6-3 and TRBJ2-2, with D possibly called TRBD1 or TRBD2 (5 bases each). The CDR3 has 17 amino acids. Deletions cut 6 bases from V and 0 bases from J, with 17 bases between. The germline gives CDR1 MNHEY, CDR2 SVGEGT. The CDR3 DNA sequence: TGTGCCAGCAGCTATCTACCAGGGAGCGCGAACACCGGGGAGCTGTTTTTT. It yields the protein CASSYLPGSANTGELFF.

The J gene is TRBJ2-1, the V gene TRBV28; D is undetermined. Per germline, CDR1 MDHEN and CDR2 SYDVKM. CDR3 length: 16 amino acids. The V end was cut by 5 bases, the J end by 0 bases, with 14 bases between. For the CDR3, the DNA is TGTGCCAGCAGTCCCGCCATGGGCAGCTCCTACAATGAGCAGTTCTTC. Translated: CASSPAMGSSYNEQFF.

On this clonotype itself: One end of the junction does not line up with germline, which may come from a read error. This rearrangement joins TRBV6-5 to TRBJ1-1, with 11 bases identical to TRBD1. CDR1 and CDR2 (germline): MNHEY, SVGAGI. The CDR3 spans 15 residues. DNA of the CDR3: TGTGCCAGCAGTCTAGGACAGGGGGCGGGGACTGAAGTTTTCTTT. It is translated as CASSLGQGAGTEVFF.

This clonotype was counted between two and nine times. This rearrangement joins TRBV12-3 or TRBV12-4 to TRBJ2-4; tentative D call: TRBD1 (5 bases). Trimming removed 2 bases at V and 0 bases at J, with 14 bases between. The CDR3 runs 17 residues. The CDR3 sequence is CASSLFQGDLAKNIQYF. As DNA, the CDR3 is TGTGCCAGCAGTTTATTCCAGGGTGACCTAGCCAAAAACATTCAGTACTTC.

The chain recombines TRBV2 with TRBJ2-3, with a tentative D call TRBD2 (5 bases). V was cut by 5 bases and J by 0 bases, with 12 bases left in between. The germline V gene encodes CDR1 SNHLY and CDR2 FYNNEI. CDR3 length equals 15 residues. The CDR3 reads CASSTSAVSTDTQYF. CDR3 sequence (DNA): TGTGCCAGCAGTACGTCAGCGGTGAGCACAGATACGCAGTATTTT. Using reference TRBV2 and TRBJ2-3 for the parts outside the CDR3, the full variable domain is EPEVTQTPSHQVTQMGQEVILRCVPISNHLYFYWYRQILGQKVEFLVSFYNNEISEKSEIFDDQFSVERPDGSNFTLKIRSTKLEDSAMYFCASSTSAVSTDTQYFGPGTRLTVL.

This rearrangement joins TRBV12-5 to TRBJ1-2; 7 bases line up with TRBD1. V lost 4 bases to trimming and J lost 4 bases; unmatched junction nucleotides: 3. CDR1 is LGHNT and CDR2 is FRNRAP in the germline V gene. This CDR3 comprises 13 residues. The DNA for the CDR3 is TGTGCTAGTGGTTCAGGGGACAGCTATGGCTACACCTTC. It encodes CASGSGDSYGYTF. Full variable domain (outside the CDR3, taken from reference TRBV12-5 and TRBJ1-2): DARVTQTPRHKVTEMGQEVTMRCQPILGHNTVFWYRQTMMQGLELLAYFRNRAPLDDSGMPKDRFSAEMPDATLATLKIQPSEPRDSAVYFCASGSGDSYGYTFGSGTRLTVV.

This clonotype occurred many times. The V call is TRBV7-2, the J call TRBJ2-7; no firm D call. Germline assignment: CDR1 SGHTA and CDR2 FQGNSA. The CDR3 is 14 residues long. The V end lost 7 bases, the J end lost 2 bases, and 15 bases lay between the germline ends. DNA of the CDR3: TGTGCCAGCACCAACAACCGGGCTGCCTACGAGCAGTACTTC. Protein: CASTNNRAAYEQYF.

This rearrangement joins TRBV5-4 to TRBJ2-3; D is unresolved. Germline CDR1 SGHNT, CDR2 YYREEE (reference sequence). CDR3 length: 16 residues. V lost 2 bases, J lost 0 bases, and 13 bases lay in between. This chain's CDR3 is CASSFEGGGSTDTQYF. The CDR3 DNA sequence: TGTGCCAGCAGCTTTGAAGGTGGCGGAAGCACAGATACGCAGTATTTT.

This clonotype was seen only a few times. This chain links TRBV24-1 with TRBJ1-2; 7 bases are a match to TRBD1. The V gene end was trimmed by 9 bases and the J gene end by 8 bases; junction bases not matched to a gene: 11. CDR1 is KGHDR, CDR2 SFDVKD, per germline. The CDR3 extends over 13 amino acids. Written as DNA, the CDR3 is TGTGCCACCGCCGGACAGGCTTCGGAAGGCTACACCTTC. This gives the protein CATAGQASEGYTF.